This passage covers 16 T cell receptor beta chains from one sample sequenced in a study of blood T cell repertoires in COVID-19. Here immunoSEQ multiplex PCR was the method, and the copy in TCRdb shows in-frame clones only, minus some. The sample records under 400,000 clones, around nine tenths being singletons. The sample was peripheral blood. Receptor source: a woman in her sixties with COVID-19, enrolled during active disease.

This chain links TRBV7-6 with TRBJ2-5, with 16 bases matching TRBD2. CDR1 is SGHVS and CDR2 is FNYEAQ in the germline V gene. V dropped 3 bases and J dropped 1; count of bases not matched to a gene: 14. The CDR3 loop spans 21 amino acids. CDR3 nucleotide sequence: TGTGCCAGCAGCTTCCCTCCGTCGGGGACTAGCGGGGGGGTGATCCAAGAGACCCAGTACTTC. It encodes CASSFPPSGTSGGVIQETQYF. Full variable domain (rest looked up from reference TRBV7-6 and TRBJ2-5): GAGVSQSPRYKVTKRGQDVALRCDPISGHVSLYWYRQALGQGPEFLTYFNYEAQQDKSGLPNDRFSAERPEGSISTLTIQRTEQRDSAMYRCASSFPPSGTSGGVIQETQYFGPGTRLLVL.

The chain employs TRBV28 and TRBJ1-4; TRBD1 might be the D (6 bases). The CDR3 totals 13 residues. The V gene's germline CDR1 is MDHEN and CDR2 SYDVKM. Trimming left V 6 bases short and J 6 bases short, with 11 bases between. CDR3 region: CASRTGHYEKLFF. The CDR3 DNA reads as TGTGCCAGCAGAACGGGACATTATGAAAAACTGTTTTTT.

The V call is TRBV19, the J call TRBJ2-4; TRBD1 matches 7 bases. The ends lost 1 base at V and 3 bases at J; junction bases unmatched: 3. The CDR3 contains 15 residues. Germline CDR1 and CDR2: LNHDA and SQIVND (reference sequence). Here the CDR3 reads CASSIVAGGKNIQYF. For the CDR3, the DNA is TGTGCCAGTAGTATAGTGGCAGGGGGCAAAAACATTCAGTACTTC.

CDR3 region: CASSLTEQETQYF. Here the CDR3 DNA reads TGTGCCAGCAGCTTGACAGAGCAAGAGACCCAGTACTTC. This chain joins TRBV5-5 and TRBJ2-5; no clear D gene. From germline, CDR1 is SGHKS and CDR2 YYEKEE (reference sequence). This CDR3 is built from 13 residues. Trimming removed 1 base at V and 2 bases at J, with 6 bases between. Full variable domain (rest looked up from reference TRBV5-5 and TRBJ2-5): DAGVTQSPTHLIKTRGQQVTLRCSPISGHKSVSWYQQVLGQGPQFIFQYYEKEERGRGNFPDRFSARQFPNYSSELNVNALLLGDSALYLCASSLTEQETQYFGPGTRLLVL.

A note on this clone: A read error may account for a junction end that differs from germline. The chain carries TRBV11-2 and TRBJ2-2; TRBD2 might be the D (6 bases). CDR1 SGHAT and CDR2 FQNNGV come from the germline V gene. This CDR3 region has 11 residues. CDR3 in amino acids: CASSWSSGTRF. CDR3 bases: TGTGCCAGCAGCTGGAGTTCCGGGACTCGTTTT.

The chain employs TRBV19 and TRBJ2-1, with 7 bases identical to TRBD2. CDR1 LNHDA and CDR2 SQIVND come from the germline V gene (reference sequence). The CDR3 is 15 amino acids. J gave up 7 bases and V 5 bases, and 11 bases lay outside the gene matches. Here the CDR3 reads CASSPAAGVKNEQFF. In nucleotides, the CDR3 is TGTGCCAGTAGTCCCGCGGCGGGGGTGAAAAATGAGCAGTTCTTC.

The V call is TRBV6-6, the J call TRBJ1-1; TRBD1 might be the D (5 bases). V lost 4 bases and J lost 7, with 10 bases in between. Germline loops: CDR1 MNHNY, CDR2 SVGAGI (reference sequence). CDR3 size: 12 residues. The CDR3 reads CASSSTQVEAFF. The CDR3 nucleotides are TGTGCCAGCAGTTCGACACAGGTTGAAGCTTTCTTT.

The chain couples TRBV5-4 to TRBJ2-5; D unclear. With 4 bases removed from V and 5 bases from J, the gap between germline ends came to 9 bases. There are 12 residues in the CDR3. The germline gives CDR1 SGHNT, CDR2 YYREEE (reference sequence). The CDR3: CASSQPGETQYF. The CDR3 DNA follows: TGTGCCAGCAGCCAACCTGGCGAGACCCAGTACTTC.

V and J are TRBV4-1 and TRBJ1-3, with TRBD1 matching over 8 bases. This CDR3 contains 15 residues. V lost 4 bases and J lost 4; bases outside the gene matches: 6. Germline-derived CDR1 and CDR2 are MGHRA and YSYEKL. In DNA form, the CDR3 reads TGCGCCAGCAGCCGATTGCCAGGGGGCGGAAACACCATATATTTT. Translating it yields CASSRLPGGGNTIYF.

This clone was seen just once. The chain joins TRBV5-1 to TRBJ2-7, with D possibly matching TRBD1 (6 bases). Germline loops: CDR1 SGHRS, CDR2 YFSETQ. CDR3 size: 13 residues. The ends were cut back, 4 bases at V and 5 bases at J, with 13 bases in the middle. CDR3 DNA sequence: TGCGCCAGCAGCCTAACAACAGGGAACGAGCAGTACTTC. It translates to CASSLTTGNEQYF.

The chain has TRBV12-3 or TRBV12-4 and TRBJ1-1; perhaps TRBD1 as D (6 bases). The ends were cut back, 7 bases at V and 7 bases at J, with 13 bases in the middle. The length of the CDR3 is 12 residues. The DNA of the CDR3 is TGTGCCAGCACCTTAACAGGGAGTGAAGCTTTCTTT. This encodes CASTLTGSEAFF.

The gene calls are TRBV7-2 and TRBJ1-2; the D gene is possibly TRBD1 (6 bases). This CDR3 contains 14 residues. Germline V CDR1 and CDR2: SGHTA, FQGNSA. The germline V and J ends were trimmed by 0 bases and 6 bases, with 11 bases remaining between them. The CDR3 is CASSLARAGDGYTF. DNA of the CDR3: TGTGCCAGCAGCTTAGCGAGGGCAGGGGATGGCTACACCTTC. Variable domain in full (rest from reference TRBV7-2 and TRBJ1-2): GAGVSQSPSNKVTEKGKDVELRCDPISGHTALYWYRQSLGQGLEFLIYFQGNSAPDKSGLPSDRFSAERTGGSVSTLTIQRTQQEDSAVYLCASSLARAGDGYTFGSGTRLTVV.

J is TRBJ1-2 and V is TRBV7-9, with D perhaps matching TRBD1 (6 bases). CDR3 size: 13 residues. Trimming pared 1 base from V and 7 bases from J, leaving 10 bases between. CDR1 is SEHNR, CDR2 FQNEAQ, per germline (reference sequence). The DNA of the CDR3 is TGTGCCAGCAGCTTAGACCCGGACAGTGGCTACACCTTC. Translated, it gives CASSLDPDSGYTF.

V gene TRBV6-5 combines with J gene TRBJ1-3, with D uncertain. The CDR3 has 12 residues. Germline CDR1 is MNHEY and CDR2 is SVGAGI. The V and J ends lost 7 bases and 0 bases respectively, with 4 bases between them. The CDR3 reads CASTSSGNTIYF. The CDR3 DNA follows: TGTGCCAGCACTAGCTCTGGAAACACCATATATTTT.

V usage is TRBV10-1 and J usage is TRBJ2-5; 10 positions match TRBD2. With 5 bases clipped from V and 5 bases from J, the junction kept 8 bases outside the gene matches. Germline V CDR1 and CDR2: WNHNN, SYGVQD (reference sequence). CDR3 length: 15 residues. CDR3 residues: CASSLLAGSGETQYF. CDR3 sequence (DNA): TGCGCCAGCAGTTTACTAGCGGGGTCAGGGGAGACCCAGTACTTC.

The chain recombines TRBV9 with TRBJ1-1, with D perhaps matching TRBD1 (6 bases). V was trimmed by 2 bases and J by 0 bases, leaving 8 bases between them. Looked up from germline, CDR1 is SGDLS and CDR2 is YYNGEE. The CDR3 covers 14 residues. The CDR3 coding sequence is TGTGCCAGCAGCGTCCAGGGGATGAACACTGAAGCTTTCTTT. Protein: CASSVQGMNTEAFF.